This T cell receptor (beta chain) derives from a study of blood T cell repertoires in COVID-19. Study at large: Specimens from acute and convalescent COVID-19 originated in the United States, Italy and Spain. PBMCs, B-cell-depleted T cells, or T cells provided the cDNA or gDNA that made up the material.

With V trimmed by 6 bases and J by 3 bases, 6 bases remained unmatched. CDR3 length: 15 amino acids. Germline CDR1 and CDR2: MNHEY and SVGAGI. Original data processing: Estimated nucleated cell counts came from reference gene primer amplification. The repertoire was sequenced with immunoSEQ multiplex PCR; TCRdb's copy has only in-frame clones and lacks some. The D gene and trimming were derived from the DNA, and the V and J assignments and clone size from that table. The sample includes roughly 160,000 clones, about 80% of them seen just once. Sequenced sample: peripheral blood. The TCR was taken from a man between 65 and 80 years old with active or convalescent COVID-19. The J gene is TRBJ2-3, the V gene TRBV6-5; TRBD1 matches 10 bases. In nucleotides, the CDR3 is TGTGCCAGCAGCTCTCGGACAGGGGGAACAGATACGCAGTATTTT. The encoded protein is CASSSRTGGTDTQYF.